The entry below describes one T cell receptor (beta chain). This clonotype occurred many times. Its antigen remains unidentified. Per-nucleotide qualities are absent, and no much larger clonotype sits a single base away. This entry belongs to a study of identical twins (dated by TCRdb to the mid-2010s). In terms of the full investigation: To test whether fetal clonotypes persist, this study deep-sequenced TCR alpha and beta repertoires from monozygotic twins, from unrelated adults of various ages, and from cord blood. Replicate twin experiments were performed at different times using different library preparation protocols to rule out contamination. Beyond this particular receptor, the publication reports: Invariant T cells such as MAIT and iNKT could partly confound zero-insertion analyses, although diverse VJ usage argued against such confounding for most clonotypes. Compared with coincidental sharing between unrelated individuals, an excess of low generation-probability sequences was observed among out-of-frame TCR alpha sequences shared between twins. Excess twin sharing in beta out-of-frame sequences was weaker because fewer shared sequences lowered the signal-to-noise ratio. In monozygotic twins, out-of-frame TCR alpha sharing was systematically underestimated by recombination models, although the models agreed with sharing between unrelated individuals. Abundant cord blood beta clonotypes carried fewer insertions; young adult naive repertoires showed a weaker similar trend, while memory repertoires showed none. Because the same donors could not be followed over many years, the conclusions depended on cross-sectional statistical analysis.

All donors were healthy Caucasians. Three pairs of female monozygotic twins, all aged about 18 to 30 years, made up the twin cohort. Miltenyi CD45RO+ enrichment and human naive T-cell isolation kits were used to isolate memory (CD45RO+) and naive T cells from PBMC. The method was 5' RACE. Reads for this sample came from an Illumina HiSeq 2000. A universal primer binding site was introduced by template switching, and a unique molecular identifier was present in the final cDNA, enabling accurate counting of TCR cDNA molecules. Specific primers in the conserved constant-segment region were used to synthesize first-strand cDNA for TCR alpha and beta chains. To control for contamination, each cDNA library was double barcoded with a SMART-Mk sample barcode plus Illumina barcodes. Two successive PCR steps introduced TruSeq adapter sequences along with Illumina sample barcodes. TCR alpha and beta cDNA libraries were sequenced on the Illumina HiSeq platform with custom primers. The authors' pipeline ran thus. MiGEC was used to process raw reads and extract unique molecular identifiers, and MiXCR was used to find CDR3 positions. Recombination models were inferred per individual with the repgenHMM and IGoR tools using an EM algorithm. Shared clonotypes were analyzed with the tcR package in R, and sharing was normalized by the product of cloneset sizes. Out-of-frame nonproductive sequences were analyzed to study raw recombination free of thymic and clonal selection effects. TCRdb reworked the public reads: Q25 trimming with fastp, MiXCR clone assembly, productive beta chains retained. Entries are consolidated by CDR3 protein sequence, retaining the most common genes and DNA. These V and J calls derive from TCRdb rather than the authors' analysis. Recorded for this sample are hundreds of thousands of distinct CDR3 sequences; approximately 8.5% of them occurred a single time. The top ten constitute approximately 2.1% of the sample.

Relative to germline, V is 6 bases shorter and J is 5 bases shorter, with 16 bases between their ends. From its cysteine to its phenylalanine, the CDR3 spans 15 amino acids. The sequence is cut down to CDR3 DNA, 45 bases in frame from base 1. The same data also contributed to another study, on yellow fever vaccine responses in identical twins. In that second paper, the authors write: The T cell response to vaccination in identical twins was reported by the authors to appear partly convergent and partly personalized. The study precisely tracked vaccine-responding T cell clones in identical twins.

The sequence is built from TRBV12-3 or TRBV12-4 and TRBJ2-2; a tentative D call is TRBD2 (5 bases match). This TCR came from a woman aged 18 to 35 in good health. The sequenced material came from memory (CD45RO+) T cells sorted from blood. The meaning of the sample's cell subset or site label: CD45RO+ enriched T cells. CDR3 loop: CASRPGIARTGELFF. The sequence in DNA is TGTGCCAGCAGACCCGGGATCGCTCGAACCGGGGAGCTGTTTTTT.